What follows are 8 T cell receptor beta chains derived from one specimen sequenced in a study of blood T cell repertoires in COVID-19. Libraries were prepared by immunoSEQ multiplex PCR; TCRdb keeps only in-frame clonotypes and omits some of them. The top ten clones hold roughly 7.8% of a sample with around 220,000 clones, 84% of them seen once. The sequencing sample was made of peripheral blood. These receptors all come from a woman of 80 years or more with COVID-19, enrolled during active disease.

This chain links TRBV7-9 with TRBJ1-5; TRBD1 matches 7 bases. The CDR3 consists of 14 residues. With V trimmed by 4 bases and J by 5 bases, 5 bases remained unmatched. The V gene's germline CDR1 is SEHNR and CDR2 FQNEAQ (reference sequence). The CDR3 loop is CASSWGQPDQPQHF. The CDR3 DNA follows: TGTGCCAGCAGCTGGGGACAGCCAGATCAGCCCCAGCATTTT.

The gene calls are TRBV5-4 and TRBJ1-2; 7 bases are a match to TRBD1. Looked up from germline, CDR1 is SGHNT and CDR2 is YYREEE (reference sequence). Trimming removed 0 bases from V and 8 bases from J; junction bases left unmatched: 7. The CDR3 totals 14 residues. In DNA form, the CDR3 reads TGTGCCAGCAGCTTGGGGGGACAGACTCAAGGCTACACCTTC. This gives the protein CASSLGGQTQGYTF.

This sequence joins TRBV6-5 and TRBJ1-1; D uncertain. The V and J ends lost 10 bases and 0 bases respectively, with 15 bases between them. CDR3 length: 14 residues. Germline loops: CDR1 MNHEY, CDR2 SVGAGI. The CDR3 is CAKPRRRMNTEAFF. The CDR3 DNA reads TGTGCCAAACCTCGCCGGAGAATGAACACTGAAGCTTTCTTT.

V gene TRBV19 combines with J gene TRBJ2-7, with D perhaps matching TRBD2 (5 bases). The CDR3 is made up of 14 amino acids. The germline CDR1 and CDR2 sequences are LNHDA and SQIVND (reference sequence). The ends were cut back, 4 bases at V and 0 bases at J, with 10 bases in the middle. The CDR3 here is CASSTRTYSYEQYF. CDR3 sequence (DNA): TGTGCCAGTAGTACGAGGACTTACTCCTACGAGCAGTACTTC.

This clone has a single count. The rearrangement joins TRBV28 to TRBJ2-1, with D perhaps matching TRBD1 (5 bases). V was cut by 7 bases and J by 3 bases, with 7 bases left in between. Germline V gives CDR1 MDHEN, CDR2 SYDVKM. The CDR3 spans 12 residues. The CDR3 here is CASTGIYNEQFF. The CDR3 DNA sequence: TGTGCCAGCACAGGGATCTACAATGAGCAGTTCTTC. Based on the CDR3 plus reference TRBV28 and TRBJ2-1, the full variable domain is DVKVTQSSRYLVKRTGEKVFLECVQDMDHENMFWYRQDPGLGLRLIYFSYDVKMKEKGDIPEGYSVSREKKERFSLILESASTNQTSMYLCASTGIYNEQFFGPGTRLTVL.

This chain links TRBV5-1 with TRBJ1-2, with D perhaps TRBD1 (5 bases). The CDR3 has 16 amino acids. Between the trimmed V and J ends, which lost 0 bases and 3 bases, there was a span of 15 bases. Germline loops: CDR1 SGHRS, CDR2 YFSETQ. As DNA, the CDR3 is TGCGCCAGCAGCTTGGACCCGGGGGTTGTGGACTATGGCTACACCTTC. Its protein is CASSLDPGVVDYGYTF.

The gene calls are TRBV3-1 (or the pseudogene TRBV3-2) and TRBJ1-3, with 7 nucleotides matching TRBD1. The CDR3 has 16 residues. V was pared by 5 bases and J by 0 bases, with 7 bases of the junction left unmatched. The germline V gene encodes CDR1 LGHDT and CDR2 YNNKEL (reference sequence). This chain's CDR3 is CASSNQGVLSGNTIYF. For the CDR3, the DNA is TGTGCCAGCAGCAACCAGGGGGTCCTCTCTGGAAACACCATATATTTT.

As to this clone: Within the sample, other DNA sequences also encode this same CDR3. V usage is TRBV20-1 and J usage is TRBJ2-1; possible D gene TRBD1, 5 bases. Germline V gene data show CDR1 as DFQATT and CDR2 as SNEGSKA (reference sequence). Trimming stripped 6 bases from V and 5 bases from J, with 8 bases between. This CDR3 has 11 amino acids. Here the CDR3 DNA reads TGCAGTGCCAGGGCAGACAATGAGCAGTTCTTC. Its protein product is CSARADNEQFF.